This T cell receptor (beta chain) came from a study of human T cells and chemical hapten exposure. Each CDR3 protein is one row after TCRdb ran MiXCR on the RACE reads. The sample contains some 88,000 distinct CDR3 sequences, about 10% of which appear only once. CDR3 length equals 13 residues. CDR1 and CDR2 (germline): SSHAT, FNYEAQ (reference sequence). This sample's time point: patch test 2, 6 weeks after DPC sensitization. Treatment: therapeutic diphenylcyclopropenone sensitization with weekly scalp DPC. The J gene is TRBJ2-2, the V gene TRBV7-7; D is possibly TRBD2 (6 bases). Source: whole blood, taken in connection with sensitization to the hapten diphenylcyclopropenone (DPC). This TCR was sampled from a man in his forties with alopecia areata. Some clones in this sample may be carry-over from other donors' samples. Here the CDR3 DNA reads TGTGCTAGCCCCGGGAGCGTTACCGGGGAGCTGTTTTTT. Its translation: CASPGSVTGELFF.